Included here is one TCR beta chain sequence, with context. Its antigen is not known. The entry originates in a study of post-analysis software for immune sequencing data. Trimming removed 0 bases at V and 4 bases at J, with 12 bases between. This CDR3 is built from 15 residues. Germline-derived CDR1 and CDR2 are MRHNA and SNTAGT. General study findings and limits: TRBV5-6, TRBV5-1 and TRBV20-1 belonged to a set of a few TRBV segments that were more frequent in patients than controls. Compared against controls, patients with multiple sclerosis displayed significantly lower normalized Chao1 diversity.

TCR beta cDNA libraries had unique molecular identifiers. Via MiXCR, TCRdb re-called the PCR reads, giving one row per CDR3 protein. This sample has about 800,000 distinct CDR3 sequences; roughly 30% occur once, and the top ten carry around 0.6%. Sequences were obtained from blood. This rearrangement joins TRBV6-4 to TRBJ1-2; TRBD1 is a possible D gene (5 bases). The TCR sequence derives from a girl aged 5 to 17 with multiple sclerosis. DNA of the CDR3: TGTGCCAGCAGTGACTCCTTTCGGGGCGCCTATGGCTACACCTTC. Translation: CASSDSFRGAYGYTF.